Following are 16 T cell receptor beta chains from one sample sequenced in a study of technical replicates of blood from a few donors. Repertoires were generated with immunoSEQ multiplex PCR, while TCRdb's copy carries only in-frame clones and drops some. The table lists about 88,000 clones, around 95% of them singletons, with approximately 0.35% in the top ten. Input material: T cells isolated from PBMCs. The receptors come from a human donor in good health.

The CDR3 loop is CASSFRGSGGTDTQYF. DNA for the CDR3: TGTGCCAGCAGCTTCCGGGGTAGCGGGGGCACAGATACGCAGTATTTT. The chain is built from TRBV11-3 and TRBJ2-3, with TRBD2 identical over 8 bases. CDR3 length: 16 amino acids. Germline V gives CDR1 SGHNT, CDR2 YENEEA. J gave up 1 base and V 3 bases, and 6 bases lay outside the gene matches.

V is TRBV7-6 and J is TRBJ2-3; D is ambiguous. The germline V and J ends were trimmed by 3 bases and 4 bases, with 8 bases remaining between them. Looked up from germline, CDR1 is SGHVS and CDR2 is FNYEAQ. CDR3 length equals 13 residues. The CDR3 reads CASSFLVSDTQYF. In nucleotides, the CDR3 is TGTGCCAGCAGCTTCCTAGTTTCAGATACGCAGTATTTT.

The CDR3 nucleotides read TGTGCCTGGAACGCCGGGACAGGGAATCAGCCCCAGCATTTT. Protein: CAWNAGTGNQPQHF. The genes are TRBV30 and TRBJ1-5, with TRBD1 matching over 9 bases. CDR1 and CDR2 from the germline V gene are GTSNPN and SVGIG (reference sequence). V shed 4 bases, J shed 4 bases, and the junction held 5 bases outside the gene matches. The CDR3 loop spans 14 amino acids.

The rearrangement joins TRBV10-2 to TRBJ2-7; tentative D call: TRBD2 (6 bases). V was pared by 6 bases and J by 5 bases, with 14 bases between. The CDR3 covers 13 residues. Germline V gene data show CDR1 as WSHSY and CDR2 as SAAADI. In nucleotides, the CDR3 is TGCGCCAGCAGAGGAGGGCCGGTCCACGAGCAGTACTTC. The encoded protein is CASRGGPVHEQYF.

CDR3 in DNA: TGTGCCAGCAGCTTTGATTCCGGGACAGGGTTCACTGAAGCTTTCTTT. It translates to CASSFDSGTGFTEAFF. V usage is TRBV11-3 and J usage is TRBJ1-1, with 9 bases aligning to TRBD1. Germline V lookup: CDR1 SGHNT, CDR2 YENEEA. This CDR3 has 16 amino acids. Trimming took 3 bases from V and 4 from J; bases not matched to a gene: 9.

The V call is TRBV28, the J call TRBJ2-7; 7 bases match TRBD1. J was trimmed by 2 bases and V by 3 bases; bases with no gene match: 4. The length of the CDR3 is 14 residues. The germline CDR1 and CDR2 sequences are MDHEN and SYDVKM. CDR3 DNA: TGTGCCAGCAGTTTCACCGGGACAGCCTACGAGCAGTACTTC. As protein: CASSFTGTAYEQYF.

V usage is TRBV28 and J usage is TRBJ2-1; 7 nucleotides line up with TRBD2. J lost 3 bases, V lost 5 bases, and 4 bases had no gene match. CDR1 and CDR2 from the germline V gene are MDHEN and SYDVKM. CDR3 length: 14 amino acids. Written as DNA, the CDR3 is TGTGCCAGCAGTCTCGGACTAGTCTACAATGAGCAGTTCTTC. This translates into CASSLGLVYNEQFF.

J is TRBJ2-5 and V is TRBV7-3; 11 bases map to TRBD1. The CDR3 is 16 residues long. Germline values: CDR1 SGHTA, CDR2 FQGTGA. After removal of 5 bases from V and 5 bases from J, the junction contained 10 bases not matched to a gene. The DNA for the CDR3 is TGTGCCAGCAGCGACACCGGGACAGGGGGTGTCGAGACCCAGTACTTC. The encoded protein is CASSDTGTGGVETQYF.

The rearrangement joins TRBV6-1 to TRBJ2-7; D not certain. Germline CDR1 MNHNS, CDR2 SASEGT. With 2 bases removed from V and 4 bases from J, the gap between germline ends came to 6 bases. This CDR3 is 12 amino acids long. The CDR3 DNA reads TGTGCCAGCAGTGAATGGCCGTACGAGCAGTACTTC. Its protein product is CASSEWPYEQYF.

The V call is TRBV27, the J call TRBJ2-3; D possibly corresponds to TRBD2 (5 bases). This CDR3 is 15 amino acids long. The V end lost 3 bases, the J end lost 0 bases, and 10 bases lay between the germline ends. The germline V gene has CDR1 MNHEY and CDR2 SMNVEV (reference sequence). The CDR3 DNA reads as TGTGCCAGCAGTTTCCGGGGAACTAGCACAGATACGCAGTATTTT. Encoded protein: CASSFRGTSTDTQYF.

This chain links TRBV5-5 with TRBJ2-7; tentatively, D is TRBD2 (5 bases). CDR3 length: 13 residues. Germline CDR1 and CDR2: SGHKS and YYEKEE (reference sequence). V was cut by 5 bases and J by 7 bases, with 16 bases left in between. The CDR3 protein is CASRMTMSGEQYF. The DNA of the CDR3 is TGTGCCAGCAGGATGACTATGTCGGGGGAGCAGTACTTC.

The rearrangement uses TRBV2 and TRBJ1-2, with D possibly being TRBD1 (5 bases). There are 12 residues in the CDR3. V lost 4 bases and J 8 bases, leaving 11 bases between the germline ends. Germline assignment: CDR1 SNHLY and CDR2 FYNNEI. CDR3 region: CASSVRVGGYTF. The CDR3 coding sequence is TGTGCCAGCAGTGTCAGGGTGGGGGGCTACACCTTC.

The chain links TRBV27 to TRBJ2-3; D remains unclear. Trimming removed 4 bases at V and 6 bases at J, with 17 bases between. CDR3 length equals 15 residues. From germline, CDR1 is MNHEY and CDR2 SMNVEV (reference sequence). The CDR3 reads CASSSLLPGMDTQYF. The CDR3 nucleotides are TGTGCCAGCAGTTCCCTCCTCCCAGGTATGGATACGCAGTATTTT.

This clone was counted once. The CDR3 reads CASSLDKETQYF. The CDR3 coding sequence is TGTGCCAGCAGTTTGGACAAGGAGACCCAGTACTTC. The chain is built from TRBV28 and TRBJ2-5, with D possibly matching TRBD1 (5 bases). CDR3 size: 12 residues. In germline, CDR1 is MDHEN, CDR2 SYDVKM. V was trimmed by 3 bases and J by 5 bases, leaving 7 bases between them.

J is TRBJ2-3 and V is TRBV7-6; 12 bases are shared with TRBD2. Losses at the gene ends were 6 bases for V and 6 bases for J; bases not matched to a gene: 22. The CDR3 covers 20 residues. Germline V gives CDR1 SGHVS, CDR2 FNYEAQ. DNA for the CDR3: TGTGCCAGCAGTCAAACCTTTGTCCCAGGACTAGCGGGGCTACTTGATACGCAGTATTTT. It is translated as CASSQTFVPGLAGLLDTQYF.

V usage is TRBV21-1 and J usage is TRBJ2-1; TRBD2 is the table's D call and was not checked against the DNA. TRBV21-1 has pseudogene status. The CDR3 consists of 20 residues. The CDR3 DNA follows: TGTGCCAGCAGCAAAGCGTTGGGACTAGCGGGAGATTCCTCCTACAATGAGCAGTTCTTC. Protein sequence: CASSKALGLAGDSSYNEQFF.